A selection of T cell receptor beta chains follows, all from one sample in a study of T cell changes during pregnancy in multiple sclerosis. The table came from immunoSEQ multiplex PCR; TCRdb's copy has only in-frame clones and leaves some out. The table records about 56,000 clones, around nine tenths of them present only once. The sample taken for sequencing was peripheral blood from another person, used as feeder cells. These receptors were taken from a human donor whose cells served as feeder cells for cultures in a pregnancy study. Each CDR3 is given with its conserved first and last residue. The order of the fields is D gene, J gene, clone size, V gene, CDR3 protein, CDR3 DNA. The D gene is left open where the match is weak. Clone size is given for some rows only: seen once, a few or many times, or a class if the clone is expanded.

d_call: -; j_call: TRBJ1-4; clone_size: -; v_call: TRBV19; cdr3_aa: CASSIHPGHHEYTNEKLFF; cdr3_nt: TGTGCCAGTAGCATCCACCCGGGACACCACGAGTATACTAATGAAAAACTGTTTTTT
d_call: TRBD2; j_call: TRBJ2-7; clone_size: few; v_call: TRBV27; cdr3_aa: CASSFATSGYEQYF; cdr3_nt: TGTGCCAGCAGTTTCGCCACTAGCGGGTACGAGCAGTACTTC
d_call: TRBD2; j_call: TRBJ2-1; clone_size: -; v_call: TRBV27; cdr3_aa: CASSLYLAGGSNEQFF; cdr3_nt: TGTGCCAGCAGTTTATACCTAGCGGGAGGCTCCAATGAGCAGTTCTTC
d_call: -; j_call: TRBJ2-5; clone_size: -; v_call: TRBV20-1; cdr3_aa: CGAAFQETQYF; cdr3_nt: TGCGGCGCGGCGTTTCAAGAGACCCAGTACTTC
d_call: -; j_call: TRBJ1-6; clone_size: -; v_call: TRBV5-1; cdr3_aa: CASSEGSSNSPLHF; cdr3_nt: TGCGCCAGCAGCGAGGGTTCTTCTAATTCACCCCTCCACTTT
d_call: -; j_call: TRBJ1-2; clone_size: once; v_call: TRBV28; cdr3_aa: CASSFLGRGYGYTF; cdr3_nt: TGTGCCAGCAGTTTCTTGGGACGGGGCTATGGCTACACCTTC
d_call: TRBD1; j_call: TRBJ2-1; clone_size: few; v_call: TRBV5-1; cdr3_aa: CASRRPRDRFYNEQFF; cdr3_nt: TGCGCCAGCAGGCGCCCCCGGGACAGGTTCTACAATGAGCAGTTCTTC
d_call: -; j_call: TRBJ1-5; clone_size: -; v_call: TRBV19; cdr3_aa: CASSPVGSGQPQHF; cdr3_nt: TGTGCCAGTAGCCCTGTAGGCTCAGGGCAGCCCCAGCATTTT
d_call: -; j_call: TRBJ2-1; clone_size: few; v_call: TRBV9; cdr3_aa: CASNGAPDYNEQFF; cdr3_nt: TGTGCCAGCAACGGGGCCCCGGACTACAATGAGCAGTTCTTC
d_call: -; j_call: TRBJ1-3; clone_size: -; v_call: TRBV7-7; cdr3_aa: CAVGFSRSSGNTIYF; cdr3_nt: TGTGCCGTCGGCTTTTCGCGAAGCTCCGGAAACACCATATATTTT
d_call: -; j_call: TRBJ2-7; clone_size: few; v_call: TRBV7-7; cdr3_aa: CASSLPGYEQYF; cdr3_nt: TGTGCTAGCAGCTTACCGGGCTACGAGCAGTACTTC
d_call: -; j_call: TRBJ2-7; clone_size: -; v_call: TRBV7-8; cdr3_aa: CASGLQVYVAAAYEQYF; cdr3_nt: TGTGCCAGCGGTCTCCAGGTCTACGTTGCGGCCGCCTACGAGCAGTACTTC
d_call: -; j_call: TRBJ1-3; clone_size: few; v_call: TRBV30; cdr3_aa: CAWRDSGNTIYF; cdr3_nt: TGTGCCTGGAGGGACTCTGGAAACACCATATATTTT
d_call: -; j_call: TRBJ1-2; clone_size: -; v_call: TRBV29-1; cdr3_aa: CSVEVGAGYGYTF; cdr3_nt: TGCAGCGTTGAAGTGGGGGCGGGCTATGGCTACACCTTC
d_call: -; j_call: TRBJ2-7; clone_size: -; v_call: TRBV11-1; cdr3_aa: CASSPNSHEQYF; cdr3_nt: TGTGCCAGCAGCCCTAACAGCCACGAGCAGTACTTC
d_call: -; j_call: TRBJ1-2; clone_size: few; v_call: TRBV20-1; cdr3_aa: CSAQRTYGYTF; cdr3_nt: TGCAGTGCACAACGGACCTATGGCTACACCTTC
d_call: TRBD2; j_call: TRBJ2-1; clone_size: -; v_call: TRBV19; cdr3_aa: CASRMGTSGYNEQFF; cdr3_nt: TGTGCCAGTAGGATGGGGACTAGCGGTTACAATGAGCAGTTCTTC
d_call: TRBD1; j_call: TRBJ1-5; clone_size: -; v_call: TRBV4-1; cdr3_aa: CASSHPTGDHNQPQHF; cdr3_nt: TGCGCCAGCAGCCACCCCACAGGGGACCATAATCAGCCCCAGCATTTT
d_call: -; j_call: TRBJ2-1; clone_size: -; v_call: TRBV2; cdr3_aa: CASRSTSSSYNEQFF; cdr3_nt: TGTGCCAGCAGATCCACGTCCTCATCCTACAATGAGCAGTTCTTC
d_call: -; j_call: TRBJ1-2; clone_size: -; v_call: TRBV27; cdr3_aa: CASSLSRAEGYTF; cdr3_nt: TGTGCCAGCAGTTTAAGCAGGGCTGAGGGCTACACCTTC
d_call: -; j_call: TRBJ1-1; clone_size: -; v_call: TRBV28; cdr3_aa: CASSPPDAREAAFF; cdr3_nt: TGTGCCAGCAGTCCTCCAGACGCCAGGGAAGCAGCTTTCTTT
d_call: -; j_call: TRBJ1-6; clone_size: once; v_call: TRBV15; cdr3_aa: CATSRVRGSNSPLHF; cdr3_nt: TGTGCCACCAGCAGAGTACGGGGATCAAATTCACCCCTCCACTTT
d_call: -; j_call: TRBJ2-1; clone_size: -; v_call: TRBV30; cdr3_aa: CAWSGRQGGEQFF; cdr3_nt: TGTGCCTGGAGTGGAAGACAGGGAGGTGAGCAGTTCTTC
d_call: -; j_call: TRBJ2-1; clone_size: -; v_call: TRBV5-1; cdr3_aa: CASSRVEGSEQFF; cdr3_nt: TGCGCCAGCAGCCGGGTGGAGGGATCGGAGCAGTTCTTC
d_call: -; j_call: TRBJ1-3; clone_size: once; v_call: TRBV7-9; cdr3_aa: CASSLSIENTIYF; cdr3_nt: TGTGCCAGCAGCTTGAGTATCGAAAACACCATATATTTT
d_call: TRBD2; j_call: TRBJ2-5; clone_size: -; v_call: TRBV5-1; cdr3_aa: CASSGAGGFQETQYF; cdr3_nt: TGCGCCAGCAGCGGAGCGGGAGGGTTCCAAGAGACCCAGTACTTC
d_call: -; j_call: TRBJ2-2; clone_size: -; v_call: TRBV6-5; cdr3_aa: CASSYLRVEAGELFF; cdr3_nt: TGTGCCAGCAGTTATTTGAGGGTGGAGGCCGGGGAGCTGTTTTTT
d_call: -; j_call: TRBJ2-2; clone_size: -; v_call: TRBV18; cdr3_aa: CASSPVEGTGELFF; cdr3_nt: TGTGCCAGCTCACCAGTCGAGGGGACCGGGGAGCTGTTTTTT
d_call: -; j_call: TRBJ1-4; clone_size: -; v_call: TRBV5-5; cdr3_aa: CASRMGTTNEKLFF; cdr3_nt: TGTGCCAGCAGAATGGGGACAACTAATGAAAAACTGTTTTTT
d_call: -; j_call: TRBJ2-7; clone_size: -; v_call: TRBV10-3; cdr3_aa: CAISESYGAGEQYF; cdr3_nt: TGTGCCATCAGTGAGTCCTACGGCGCGGGGGAGCAGTACTTC
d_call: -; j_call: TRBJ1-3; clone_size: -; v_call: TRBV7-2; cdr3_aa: CATLLNTIYF; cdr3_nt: TGTGCCACCCTCCTAAACACCATATATTTT
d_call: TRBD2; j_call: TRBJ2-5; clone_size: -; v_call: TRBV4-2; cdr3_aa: CASSQVGLAGAETQYF; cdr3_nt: TGTGCCAGCAGCCAAGTGGGACTAGCGGGGGCAGAGACCCAGTACTTC
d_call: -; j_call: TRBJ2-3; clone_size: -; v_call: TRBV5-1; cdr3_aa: CASSLALGVFTDTQYF; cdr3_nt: TGCGCCAGCAGCTTGGCCCTCGGGGTCTTCACAGATACGCAGTATTTT
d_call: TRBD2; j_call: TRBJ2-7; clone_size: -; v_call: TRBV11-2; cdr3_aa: CASSRGLGYEQYF; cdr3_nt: TGTGCCAGCAGCCGCGGACTAGGTTACGAGCAGTACTTC
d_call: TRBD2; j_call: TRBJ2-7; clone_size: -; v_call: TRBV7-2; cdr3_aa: CASSLMGGRGYEQYF; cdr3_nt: TGTGCCAGCAGCTTAATGGGCGGGAGGGGCTACGAGCAGTACTTC
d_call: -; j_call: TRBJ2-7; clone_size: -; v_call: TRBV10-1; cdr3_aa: CASSENSYEQYF; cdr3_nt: TGCGCCAGCAGTGAGAACTCTTACGAGCAGTACTTC
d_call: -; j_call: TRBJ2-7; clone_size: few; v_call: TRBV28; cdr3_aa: CASSFTGPYEQYF; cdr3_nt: TGTGCCAGCAGTTTTACGGGCCCGTACGAGCAGTACTTC
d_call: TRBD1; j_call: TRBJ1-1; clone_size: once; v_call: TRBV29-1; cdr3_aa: CITGGDSTEAFF; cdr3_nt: TGCATTACCGGGGGGGACAGCACTGAAGCTTTCTTT
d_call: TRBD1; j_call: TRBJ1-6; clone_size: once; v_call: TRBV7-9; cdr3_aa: CASSPTAGGSYNSPLHF; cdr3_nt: TGTGCCAGCAGCCCTACCGCAGGGGGCTCCTATAATTCACCCCTCCACTTT
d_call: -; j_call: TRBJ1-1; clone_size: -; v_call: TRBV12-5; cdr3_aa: CASGLVRLGAMNTEAFF; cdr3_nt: TGTGCTAGTGGTTTGGTCCGGTTGGGAGCGATGAACACTGAAGCTTTCTTT
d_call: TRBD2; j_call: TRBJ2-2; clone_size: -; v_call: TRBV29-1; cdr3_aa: CSVDRSGGGPGELFF; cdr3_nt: TGCAGCGTTGATAGATCAGGCGGGGGTCCCGGGGAGCTGTTTTTT
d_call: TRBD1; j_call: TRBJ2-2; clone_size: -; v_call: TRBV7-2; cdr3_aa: CASSSPTGGAGELFF; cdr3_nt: TGTGCCAGCAGCTCACCAACAGGGGGCGCCGGGGAGCTGTTTTTT
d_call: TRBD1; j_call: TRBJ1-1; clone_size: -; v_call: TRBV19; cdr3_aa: CASSQGDRGTGTEAFF; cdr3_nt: TGTGCCAGTAGTCAAGGGGACAGGGGGACGGGAACTGAAGCTTTCTTT
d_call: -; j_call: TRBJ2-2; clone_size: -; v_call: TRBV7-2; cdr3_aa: CASSLVGGRTGELFF; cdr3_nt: TGTGCCAGCAGCCTCGTGGGGGGTCGCACCGGGGAGCTGTTTTTT
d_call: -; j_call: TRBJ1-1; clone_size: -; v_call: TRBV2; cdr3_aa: CASKNRYTEAFF; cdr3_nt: TGTGCCAGCAAAAACCGGTACACTGAAGCTTTCTTT
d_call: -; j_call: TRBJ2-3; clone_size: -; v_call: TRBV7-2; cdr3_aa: CASSFPGHPPYF; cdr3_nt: TGTGCCAGCAGCTTTCCGGGACACCCCCCGTATTTT
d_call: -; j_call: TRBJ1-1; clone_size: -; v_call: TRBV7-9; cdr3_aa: CASTPYGERNTEAFF; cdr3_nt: TGTGCCAGCACGCCTTACGGAGAAAGGAACACTGAAGCTTTCTTT
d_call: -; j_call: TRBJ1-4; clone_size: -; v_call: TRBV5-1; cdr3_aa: CASSLASTNEKLFF; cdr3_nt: TGCGCCAGCAGCTTGGCATCAACTAATGAAAAACTGTTTTTT
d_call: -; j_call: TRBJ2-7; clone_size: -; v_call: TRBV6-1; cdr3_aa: CASSEFRGLSYEQYF; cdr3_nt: TGTGCCAGCAGTGAATTCAGGGGCCTGTCCTACGAGCAGTACTTC
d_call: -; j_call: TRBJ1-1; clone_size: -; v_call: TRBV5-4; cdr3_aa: CASNSGLNMNTEAFF; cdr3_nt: TGTGCCAGCAACTCGGGACTTAACATGAACACTGAAGCTTTCTTT
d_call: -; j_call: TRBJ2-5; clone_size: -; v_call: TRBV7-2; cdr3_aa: CASSLSLGETQYF; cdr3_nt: TGTGCCAGCAGCTTAAGCTTGGGGGAGACCCAGTACTTC
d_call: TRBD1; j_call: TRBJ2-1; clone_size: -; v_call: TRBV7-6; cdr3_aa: CASSLSARGLYNEQFF; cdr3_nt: TGTGCCAGCAGCTTAAGTGCCAGGGGGCTATACAATGAGCAGTTCTTC
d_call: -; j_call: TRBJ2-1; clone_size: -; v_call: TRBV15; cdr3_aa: CATSREGTPSYNEQFF; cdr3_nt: TGTGCCACCAGCAGAGAGGGGACTCCATCCTACAATGAGCAGTTCTTC